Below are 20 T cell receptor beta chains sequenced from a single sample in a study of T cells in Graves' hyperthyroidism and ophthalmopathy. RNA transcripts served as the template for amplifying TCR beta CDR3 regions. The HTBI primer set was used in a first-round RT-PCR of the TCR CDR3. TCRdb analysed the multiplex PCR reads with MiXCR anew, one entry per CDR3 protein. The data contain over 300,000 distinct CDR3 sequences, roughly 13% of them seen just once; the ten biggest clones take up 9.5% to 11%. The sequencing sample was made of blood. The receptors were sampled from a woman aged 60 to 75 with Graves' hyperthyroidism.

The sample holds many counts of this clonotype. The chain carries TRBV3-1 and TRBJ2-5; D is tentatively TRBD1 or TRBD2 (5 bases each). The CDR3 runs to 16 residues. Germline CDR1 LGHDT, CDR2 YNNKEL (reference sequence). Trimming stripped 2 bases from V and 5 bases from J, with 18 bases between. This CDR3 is CASSQYPGLGGETQYF. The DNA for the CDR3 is TGTGCCAGCAGCCAATATCCAGGGTTAGGCGGGGAGACCCAGTACTTC.

The DNA for the CDR3 is TGTGCCAGCAGCTCCGGTCCGGGAAACCCGACCTCGAACACCGGGGAGCTGTTTTTT. It encodes CASSSGPGNPTSNTGELFF. The chain joins TRBV7-9 to TRBJ2-2; D possibly corresponds to TRBD2 (5 bases). Germline values: CDR1 SEHNR, CDR2 FQNEAQ (reference sequence). The CDR3 consists of 19 residues. Trimming left V 4 bases short and J 0 bases short, with 21 bases between.

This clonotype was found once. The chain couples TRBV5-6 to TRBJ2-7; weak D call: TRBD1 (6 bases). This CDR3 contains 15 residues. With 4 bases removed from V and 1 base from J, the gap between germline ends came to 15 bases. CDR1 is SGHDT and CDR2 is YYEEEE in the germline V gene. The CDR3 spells CASSTLDRPSYEQYF. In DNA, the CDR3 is TGTGCCAGCAGCACCCTCGACAGGCCGTCCTACGAGCAGTACTTC.

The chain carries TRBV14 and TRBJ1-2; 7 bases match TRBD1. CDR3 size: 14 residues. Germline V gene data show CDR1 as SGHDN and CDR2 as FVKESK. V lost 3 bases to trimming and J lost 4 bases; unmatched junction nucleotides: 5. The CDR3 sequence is CASSQTRGPYGYTF. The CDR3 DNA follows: TGTGCCAGCAGCCAGACGAGGGGGCCCTATGGCTACACCTTC. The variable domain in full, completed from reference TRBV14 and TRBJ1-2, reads EAGVTQFPSHSVIEKGQTVTLRCDPISGHDNLYWYRRVMGKEIKFLLHFVKESKQDESGMPNNRFLAERTGGTYSTLKVQPAELEDSGVYFCASSQTRGPYGYTFGSGTRLTVV.

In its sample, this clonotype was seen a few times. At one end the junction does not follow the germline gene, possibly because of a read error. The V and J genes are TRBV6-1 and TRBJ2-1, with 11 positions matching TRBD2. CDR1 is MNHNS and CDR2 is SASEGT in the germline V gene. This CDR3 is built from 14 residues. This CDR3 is CASSPGLAVNERFF. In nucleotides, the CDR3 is TGTGCCAGCAGTCCGGGACTAGCGGTCAATGAGCGGTTCTTC.

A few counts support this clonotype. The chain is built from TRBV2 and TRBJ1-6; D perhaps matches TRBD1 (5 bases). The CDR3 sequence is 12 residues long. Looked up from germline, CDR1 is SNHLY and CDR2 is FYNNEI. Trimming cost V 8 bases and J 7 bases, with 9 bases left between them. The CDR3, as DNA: TGTGCCAGCGGGGCCACCAATTCACCCCTCCACTTT. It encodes CASGATNSPLHF.

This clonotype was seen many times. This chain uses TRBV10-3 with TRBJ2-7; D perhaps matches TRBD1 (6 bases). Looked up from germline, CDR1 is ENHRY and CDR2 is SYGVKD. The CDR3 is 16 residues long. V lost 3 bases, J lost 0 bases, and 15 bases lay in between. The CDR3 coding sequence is TGTGCCATCAGTGATAGGACAGCCGGACCCTCCTACGAGCAGTACTTC. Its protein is CAISDRTAGPSYEQYF.

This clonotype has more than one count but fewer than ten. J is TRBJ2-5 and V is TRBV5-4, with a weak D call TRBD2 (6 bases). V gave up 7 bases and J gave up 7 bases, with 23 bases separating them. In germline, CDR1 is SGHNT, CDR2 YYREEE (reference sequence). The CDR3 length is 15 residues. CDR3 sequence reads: CASSPDLRDSRTQYF. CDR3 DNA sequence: TGTGCCAGCTCACCCGACCTCAGGGACTCCCGGACCCAGTACTTC. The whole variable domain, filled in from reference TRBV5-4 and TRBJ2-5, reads ETGVTQSPTHLIKTRGQQVTLRCSSQSGHNTVSWYQQALGQGPQFIFQYYREEENGRGNFPPRFSGLQFPNYSSELNVNALELDDSALYLCASSPDLRDSRTQYFGPGTRLLVL.

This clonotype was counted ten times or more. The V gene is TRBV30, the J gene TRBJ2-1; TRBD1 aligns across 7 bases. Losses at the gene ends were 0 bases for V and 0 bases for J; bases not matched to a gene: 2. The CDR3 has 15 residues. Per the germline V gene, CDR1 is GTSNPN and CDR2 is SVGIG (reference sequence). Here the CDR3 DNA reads TGTGCCTGGAGTGTGGGGGACAGCTCCTACAATGAGCAGTTCTTC. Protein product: CAWSVGDSSYNEQFF.

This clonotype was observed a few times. CDR3 sequence: CASMEAGTSYEQYF. The CDR3 DNA is TGTGCCAGCATGGAAGCGGGTACCTCCTACGAGCAGTACTTC. The J gene is TRBJ2-7, the V gene TRBV12-3 or TRBV12-4, with D perhaps TRBD2 (6 bases). The CDR3 is 14 amino acids. V lost 7 bases and J 0 bases, leaving 13 bases between the germline ends.

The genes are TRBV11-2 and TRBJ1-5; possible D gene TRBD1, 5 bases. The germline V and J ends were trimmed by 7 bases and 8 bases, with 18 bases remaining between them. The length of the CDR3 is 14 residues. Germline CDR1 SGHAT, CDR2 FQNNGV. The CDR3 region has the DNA TGTGCCAGCAACCGAGCGCCGGGGACTGAGCCCCAGCATTTT. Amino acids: CASNRAPGTEPQHF.

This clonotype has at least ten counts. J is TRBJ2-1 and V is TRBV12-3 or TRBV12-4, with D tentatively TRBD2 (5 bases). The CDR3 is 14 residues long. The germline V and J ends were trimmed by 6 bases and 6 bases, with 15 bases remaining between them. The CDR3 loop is CASRPHGLFNEQFF. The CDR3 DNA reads TGTGCCAGCAGGCCCCATGGACTGTTCAATGAGCAGTTCTTC.

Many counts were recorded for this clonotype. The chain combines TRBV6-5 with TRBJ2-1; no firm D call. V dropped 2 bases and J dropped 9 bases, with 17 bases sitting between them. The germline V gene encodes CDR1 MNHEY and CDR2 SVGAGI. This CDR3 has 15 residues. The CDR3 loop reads CASSYNLNQASEQFF. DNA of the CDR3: TGTGCCAGCAGTTACAACCTTAACCAGGCCAGTGAGCAGTTCTTC.

CDR3 in amino acids: CASSGTGGNGEQYF. The CDR3 DNA is TGTGCCAGCAGCGGGACAGGGGGCAACGGCGAGCAGTACTTC. The rearrangement links TRBV2 to TRBJ2-7; 12 nucleotides agree with TRBD1. CDR1 and CDR2 from the germline V gene are SNHLY and FYNNEI. With V trimmed by 6 bases and J by 6 bases, 6 bases remained unmatched. The CDR3 has 14 residues. Combining the CDR3 with reference TRBV2 and TRBJ2-7 gives the whole variable domain EPEVTQTPSHQVTQMGQEVILRCVPISNHLYFYWYRQILGQKVEFLVSFYNNEISEKSEIFDDQFSVERPDGSNFTLKIRSTKLEDSAMYFCASSGTGGNGEQYFGPGTRLTVT.

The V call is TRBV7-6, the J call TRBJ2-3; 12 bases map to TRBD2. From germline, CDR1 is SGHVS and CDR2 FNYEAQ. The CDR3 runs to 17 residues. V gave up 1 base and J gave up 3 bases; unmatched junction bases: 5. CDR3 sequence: CASSLESTSGRTDTQYF. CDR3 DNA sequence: TGTGCCAGCAGCTTAGAATCGACTAGCGGGAGAACAGATACGCAGTATTTT.

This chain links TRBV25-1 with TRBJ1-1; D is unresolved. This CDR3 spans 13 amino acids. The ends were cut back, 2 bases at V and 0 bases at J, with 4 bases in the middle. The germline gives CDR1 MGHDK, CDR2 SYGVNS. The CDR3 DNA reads TGTGCCAGCAGTGAAAGGGTGAACACTGAAGCTTTCTTT. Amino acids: CASSERVNTEAFF. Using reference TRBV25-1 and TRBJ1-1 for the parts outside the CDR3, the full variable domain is EADIYQTPRYLVIGTGKKITLECSQTMGHDKMYWYQQDPGMELHLIHYSYGVNSTEKGDLSSESTVSRIRTEHFPLTLESARPSHTSQYLCASSERVNTEAFFGQGTRLTVV.

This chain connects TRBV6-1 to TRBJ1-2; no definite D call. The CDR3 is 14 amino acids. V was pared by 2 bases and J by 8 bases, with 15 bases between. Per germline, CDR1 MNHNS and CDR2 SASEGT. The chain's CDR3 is CASSENRAPGGYTF. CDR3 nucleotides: TGTGCCAGCAGTGAAAACCGGGCCCCCGGCGGCTACACCTTC.

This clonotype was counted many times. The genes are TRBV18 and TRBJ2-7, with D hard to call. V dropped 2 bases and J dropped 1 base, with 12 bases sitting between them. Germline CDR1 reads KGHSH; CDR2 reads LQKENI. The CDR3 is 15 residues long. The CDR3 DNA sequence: TGTGCCAGCTCACCAATAATGGCTGATTCCTACGAGCAGTACTTC. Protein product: CASSPIMADSYEQYF.

This chain's CDR3 is CASSEAGGPNTGELFF. The DNA of the CDR3 is TGTGCCAGCAGTGAAGCGGGCGGGCCGAACACCGGGGAGCTGTTTTTT. The chain combines TRBV2 with TRBJ2-2; tentative D call: TRBD2 (5 bases). CDR3 length: 16 residues. V lost 0 bases to trimming and J lost 0 bases, with 8 bases between them. Germline loops: CDR1 SNHLY, CDR2 FYNNEI.

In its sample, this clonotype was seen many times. The DNA for the CDR3 is TGTGCCAGCAGAGAAATCGGAACAGGGGCTGAAGCTTTCTTT. Amino acid sequence: CASREIGTGAEAFF. The V and J genes are TRBV2 and TRBJ1-1; 7 nucleotides line up with TRBD1. V was clipped by 6 bases and J by 6 bases; unmatched bases: 10. Germline V lookup: CDR1 SNHLY, CDR2 FYNNEI. The CDR3 extends over 14 amino acids.